This TCR beta chain derives from a study of T cells expressing NK-cell markers (dated by TCRdb to about 2020). Study-wide context: TCR beta-chain repertoires were profiled in sorted CD3+CD56+NKG2C+, CD3+CD56+NKG2C- and CD3+CD56-NKG2C+ T-cell subsets from several donors. The study sequenced eight donors, all healthy volunteers chosen at random: three men and five women. The libraries were sequenced on Illumina HiSeq 2000/2500, MiSeq or NextSeq, producing 2 x 150 bp reads. Of the eight sequenced donors, seven were found to be HCMV-seropositive and one was found to be HCMV-seronegative. The paper as a whole reports these results and caveats: Whether the expanded NKG2C-expressing T cell clones were specific for HCMV antigens was left unclear. In about 6 donors, the dominant CD3+CD56+NKG2C+ clonotypes were found to rank among the top 10 CD8+ clonotypes and to make up about 1.0-7.0% of CD8+ T cells. Those dominant clonotypes were again the most abundant among CD3+CD56-NKG2C+ cells in a few donors, at about 25-65%.

HCMV serostatus was determined by detecting HCMV-specific IgG in serum with a commercial ELISA kit. Peripheral blood mononuclear cells were isolated from blood by Ficoll density gradient centrifugation. For CDR1 and CDR2, the germline V gene (reference sequence) lists MNHEY and SMNVEV. From cysteine to phenylalanine, the CDR3 is 15 amino acids long. No DNA is given. Concerning this clonotype itself: The antigen this receptor binds is unknown.

The sequencing machine was an Illumina HiSeq 2000. TCR beta cDNA libraries were prepared using 5'RACE template switching, which introduced a universal primer site and unique molecular identifiers. Synthesis of cDNA was primed from the TCR beta constant segment and was followed by two consecutive PCR amplification steps. In the authors' own workflow: MIGEC handled demultiplexing of the reads and grouping by UMI, while MiTCR was used to assemble and quantify clonotypes. Only TCR cDNA sequences supported by at least two reads were kept to exclude erroneous sequences. Downstream repertoire analysis used the tcR package, and clonotypes were matched across fractions by CDR3 nucleotide sequence plus V segment. VDJmatch was used to annotate antigen specificity against VDJdb, with one amino acid substitution in CDR3 permitted. The reads underwent TCRdb reprocessing, giving one record for each CDR3 protein sequence and no DNA. The V and J calls and clone size are TCRdb's, not the authors'. The table kept for this sample lists around 110,000 distinct CDR3 sequences. The ten largest account for approximately 17% of the sample.

The sequence joins TRBV27 to TRBJ1-4. The sequencing input was blood T cells: a sorted CD56 or NKG2C T cell subset, CD4+ or CD8+ T cells, or bulk PBMC T cells (not recorded which). The source of this sequence is a woman between 18 and 69 years old in good health. This receptor has the CDR3 CASSLSGSRREKLFF.